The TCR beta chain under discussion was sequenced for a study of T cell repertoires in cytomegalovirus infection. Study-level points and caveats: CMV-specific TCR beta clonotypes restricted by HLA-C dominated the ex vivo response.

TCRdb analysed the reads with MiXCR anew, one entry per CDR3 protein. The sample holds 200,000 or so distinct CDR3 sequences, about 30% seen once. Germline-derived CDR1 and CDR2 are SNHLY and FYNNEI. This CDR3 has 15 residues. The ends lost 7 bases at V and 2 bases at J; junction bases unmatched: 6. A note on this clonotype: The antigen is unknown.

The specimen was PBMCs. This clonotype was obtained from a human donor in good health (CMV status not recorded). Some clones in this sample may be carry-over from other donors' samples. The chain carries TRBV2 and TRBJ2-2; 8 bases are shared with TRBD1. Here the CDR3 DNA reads TGTGCCAGCAACCTAGACAGGGGAAACACCGGGGAGCTGTTTTTT. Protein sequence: CASNLDRGNTGELFF.